These T cell receptor beta chains were read from a single sample in a study of cytotoxic CD8 clonotypes in ibrutinib-treated CLL. The protocol was immunoSEQ multiplex PCR, while the TCRdb copy is restricted to in-frame clones and leaves out a portion. The sample lists about 330,000 clones; 67% were seen once. The sequencing here drew on PBMCs, taken after 36 months of ibrutinib treatment. All receptors derive from a human donor with chronic lymphocytic leukemia. CDR3s include the opening cysteine and the closing phenylalanine or tryptophan. A D gene is named only where the DNA matches it firmly. The size of a clone is reported for some rows only, either as once, few or many, or as a class for expanded clones.

J gene: TRBJ1-2; V gene: TRBV4-1; D gene: TRBD1; clone size: few; CDR3 DNA: TGCGCCAGCACCCCTGGACAGGGTGGCTATGGCTACACCTTC; CDR3 protein: CASTPGQGGYGYTF
J gene: TRBJ2-1; V gene: TRBV2; D gene: TRBD2; clone size: -; CDR3 DNA: TGTGCCAGCAGTGACACTAGCGCGTACTACAATGAGCAGTTCTTC; CDR3 protein: CASSDTSAYYNEQFF
J gene: TRBJ1-2; V gene: TRBV18; D gene: -; clone size: -; CDR3 DNA: TGTGCCAGCTCACCCCTCTCAGGAAGCTTAGCTAACTATGGCTACACCTTC; CDR3 protein: CASSPLSGSLANYGYTF
J gene: TRBJ2-3; V gene: TRBV7-9; D gene: TRBD1; clone size: -; CDR3 DNA: TGTGCCACCGCAACCGGGGACAGGGGATTCGCAGATACGCAGTATTTT; CDR3 protein: CATATGDRGFADTQYF
J gene: TRBJ2-7; V gene: TRBV6-5; D gene: -; clone size: -; CDR3 DNA: TGTGCCAGCAGTTACTCACCAGGGGAGGCATCCTACGAGCAGTACTTC; CDR3 protein: CASSYSPGEASYEQYF
J gene: TRBJ2-5; V gene: TRBV28; D gene: -; clone size: -; CDR3 DNA: TGTGCCAGCAGTTTACTACAAGGGGCCCAGTACTTC; CDR3 protein: CASSLLQGAQYF
J gene: TRBJ1-4; V gene: TRBV5-1; D gene: -; clone size: -; CDR3 DNA: TGCGCCAGCAGTTGGCAGGGTGGCGAAAAACTGTTTTTT; CDR3 protein: CASSWQGGEKLFF
J gene: TRBJ2-7; V gene: TRBV28; D gene: -; clone size: -; CDR3 DNA: TGTGCCAGCAGTTTAGTAGCGGCAGGGCTAAGGTACGAGCAGTACTTC; CDR3 protein: CASSLVAAGLRYEQYF
J gene: TRBJ2-7; V gene: TRBV7-9; D gene: TRBD1; clone size: -; CDR3 DNA: TGTGCCAGCAGCTTAGTGCCCCCTGCACAGGGGTACGAGCAGTACTTC; CDR3 protein: CASSLVPPAQGYEQYF
J gene: TRBJ1-1; V gene: TRBV6-1; D gene: TRBD1; clone size: -; CDR3 DNA: TGTGCCAGCAGTGCCCGACAGGGGAAGACGACTGAAGCTTTCTTT; CDR3 protein: CASSARQGKTTEAFF
J gene: TRBJ1-5; V gene: TRBV2; D gene: -; clone size: -; CDR3 DNA: TGTGCCAGCAGTCAGGGGAATAGCAATCAGCCCCAGCATTTT; CDR3 protein: CASSQGNSNQPQHF
J gene: TRBJ2-2; V gene: TRBV6-4; D gene: -; clone size: -; CDR3 DNA: TGTGCCAGCAGTGCGGGAGCGAGGACCGGGGAGCTGTTTTTT; CDR3 protein: CASSAGARTGELFF
J gene: TRBJ2-7; V gene: TRBV9; D gene: TRBD2; clone size: once; CDR3 DNA: TGTGCCAGCAGCGTAGCCCAGCGGGATGGCGAGCAGTACTTC; CDR3 protein: CASSVAQRDGEQYF
J gene: TRBJ1-1; V gene: TRBV6-5; D gene: TRBD1; clone size: -; CDR3 DNA: TGTGCCAGCAGTAAGACAGGGACGAACACTGAAGCTTTCTTT; CDR3 protein: CASSKTGTNTEAFF
J gene: TRBJ1-3; V gene: TRBV2; D gene: -; clone size: few; CDR3 DNA: TGTGCCTTGGGTCCCATATATTTT; CDR3 protein: CALGPIYF
J gene: TRBJ2-7; V gene: TRBV9; D gene: TRBD2; clone size: few; CDR3 DNA: TGTGCCAGCAGCGTAGGGGGAGGGTTCGGCTACGAGCAGTACTTC; CDR3 protein: CASSVGGGFGYEQYF
J gene: TRBJ1-2; V gene: TRBV4-1; D gene: TRBD1; clone size: -; CDR3 DNA: TGCGCCAGCAGCCAAGATGGGGGGACAGGGAACACCTTC; CDR3 protein: CASSQDGGTGNTF
J gene: TRBJ2-7; V gene: TRBV7-9; D gene: -; clone size: once; CDR3 DNA: TGTGCCAGCAGCTTAGCCATCGGGGGCTACGAGCAGTACTTC; CDR3 protein: CASSLAIGGYEQYF
J gene: TRBJ2-7; V gene: TRBV5-1; D gene: -; clone size: -; CDR3 DNA: TGCGCCAGCAGCTTGGGCAGGGAGGCAGTAAACGAGCAGTACTTC; CDR3 protein: CASSLGREAVNEQYF
J gene: TRBJ1-1; V gene: TRBV10-3; D gene: -; clone size: -; CDR3 DNA: TGTGCCATCAGTGAGTCCAAGGGGTCTGGAGCTTTCTTT; CDR3 protein: CAISESKGSGAFF
J gene: TRBJ2-2; V gene: TRBV7-6; D gene: TRBD2; clone size: few; CDR3 DNA: TGTGCCAGCAGCGCGACTAGCGGGGTGAACACCGGGGAGCTGTTTTTT; CDR3 protein: CASSATSGVNTGELFF
J gene: TRBJ2-3; V gene: TRBV6-5; D gene: TRBD2; clone size: few; CDR3 DNA: TGTGCCAGCAGAAGCCCGGGACTAGGAGGTGATACGCAGTATTTT; CDR3 protein: CASRSPGLGGDTQYF
J gene: TRBJ1-2; V gene: TRBV4-1; D gene: -; clone size: few; CDR3 DNA: TGCGCCAGCAGCCAAGGCAGGGGACACTATGGCTACACCTTC; CDR3 protein: CASSQGRGHYGYTF
J gene: TRBJ2-7; V gene: TRBV2; D gene: -; clone size: few; CDR3 DNA: TGTGCCAGCAGTGAAGATGTAGGGTCTGACGAGCAGTACTTC; CDR3 protein: CASSEDVGSDEQYF
J gene: TRBJ1-5; V gene: TRBV11-3; D gene: -; clone size: -; CDR3 DNA: TGTGCCAGCAGCTCCCTTTCTCTGGGGGATAGCAATCAGCCCCAGCATTTT; CDR3 protein: CASSSLSLGDSNQPQHF
J gene: TRBJ2-3; V gene: TRBV7-6; D gene: -; clone size: -; CDR3 DNA: TGTGCCAGCACCCTAGCCGGGTTCTCAGATACGCAGTATTTT; CDR3 protein: CASTLAGFSDTQYF
J gene: TRBJ2-5; V gene: TRBV10-2; D gene: -; clone size: once; CDR3 DNA: TGCGCCAGCAGTCCGATCGCCGGGACCCAGTACTTC; CDR3 protein: CASSPIAGTQYF
J gene: TRBJ1-2; V gene: TRBV25-1; D gene: TRBD1; clone size: few; CDR3 DNA: TGTGCCAGCAGTGCCCCGGGGACAGCCGGTGGCTACACCTTC; CDR3 protein: CASSAPGTAGGYTF
J gene: TRBJ1-1; V gene: TRBV27; D gene: TRBD1; clone size: -; CDR3 DNA: TGTGCCAGCAGCCCGACAGGGGTCATTTGGGGAGCTTTCTTT; CDR3 protein: CASSPTGVIWGAFF
J gene: TRBJ2-7; V gene: TRBV15; D gene: -; clone size: -; CDR3 DNA: TGTGCCACCAGCGAGGGGGGAGGCTCCTACGAGCAGTACTTC; CDR3 protein: CATSEGGGSYEQYF
J gene: TRBJ2-7; V gene: TRBV5-1; D gene: -; clone size: few; CDR3 DNA: TGCGCCAGCAGCTTGGGAGGCAGTTCCTACGAGCAGTACTTC; CDR3 protein: CASSLGGSSYEQYF
J gene: TRBJ2-5; V gene: TRBV7-3; D gene: TRBD2; clone size: -; CDR3 DNA: TGTGCCAGCAGCCGGACTAGCGGGGGGCACCAAGAGACCCAGTACTTC; CDR3 protein: CASSRTSGGHQETQYF
J gene: TRBJ2-2; V gene: TRBV23-1; D gene: -; clone size: few; CDR3 DNA: TGCGCCAGCAGTCCTGGGAGTCCCACCGGGGAGCTGTTTTTT; CDR3 protein: CASSPGSPTGELFF
J gene: TRBJ1-4; V gene: TRBV9; D gene: -; clone size: -; CDR3 DNA: TGTGCCAGCAGCGCCCCCAGGACAGCTCTTGACGTTGATGAAAAACTGTTTTTT; CDR3 protein: CASSAPRTALDVDEKLFF
J gene: TRBJ2-6; V gene: TRBV6-1; D gene: -; clone size: -; CDR3 DNA: TGTGCCAGCAGTGACCGGGGTTCTGGGGCCAACGTCCTGACTTTC; CDR3 protein: CASSDRGSGANVLTF
J gene: TRBJ2-1; V gene: TRBV6-6; D gene: -; clone size: few; CDR3 DNA: TGTGCCAGCAGCCACACGACTTGGGGGTCGGACAATGAGCAGTTCTTC; CDR3 protein: CASSHTTWGSDNEQFF
J gene: TRBJ2-5; V gene: TRBV7-6; D gene: -; clone size: few; CDR3 DNA: TGTGCCAGCAGCTTATTCCGGGAAGGGGAGACCCAGTACTTC; CDR3 protein: CASSLFREGETQYF
J gene: TRBJ2-3; V gene: TRBV5-4; D gene: -; clone size: -; CDR3 DNA: TGTGCCAGCAGCTTGGTGGGTACCCCAGATACGCAGTATTTT; CDR3 protein: CASSLVGTPDTQYF
J gene: TRBJ2-3; V gene: TRBV19; D gene: -; clone size: -; CDR3 DNA: TGTGCCAGTAGTATAGCCGGAACTAGCACAGATACGCAGTATTTT; CDR3 protein: CASSIAGTSTDTQYF
J gene: TRBJ2-5; V gene: TRBV20-1; D gene: TRBD1; clone size: -; CDR3 DNA: TGCACTGGACAGGGCGGAGAGACCCAGTACTTC; CDR3 protein: CTGQGGETQYF
J gene: TRBJ1-2; V gene: TRBV6-5; D gene: -; clone size: -; CDR3 DNA: TGTGCCAGCAGTCCCCTCTCCTACAGTTATGGCTACACCTTC; CDR3 protein: CASSPLSYSYGYTF
J gene: TRBJ1-2; V gene: TRBV7-3; D gene: -; clone size: once; CDR3 DNA: TGTGCCAGCAGCTTAAAACAGGGAGGTGGCTACACCTTC; CDR3 protein: CASSLKQGGGYTF
J gene: TRBJ2-2; V gene: TRBV27; D gene: -; clone size: -; CDR3 DNA: TGTGCCAGCAGTTTTACAGGATACACCGGGGAGCTGTTTTTT; CDR3 protein: CASSFTGYTGELFF
J gene: TRBJ1-2; V gene: TRBV5-1; D gene: -; clone size: -; CDR3 DNA: TGCGCCAGCAGCCCCGGGACAAAGGGGTATGGCTACACCTTC; CDR3 protein: CASSPGTKGYGYTF
J gene: TRBJ1-1; V gene: TRBV29-1; D gene: -; clone size: -; CDR3 DNA: TGCAGCGTTGAGGGGTTGAACACTGAAGCTTTCTTT; CDR3 protein: CSVEGLNTEAFF
J gene: TRBJ1-2; V gene: TRBV5-6; D gene: -; clone size: few; CDR3 DNA: TGTGCCAGCAGCCCGAGATGGGACGGATTCTATGGCTACACCTTC; CDR3 protein: CASSPRWDGFYGYTF
J gene: TRBJ2-1; V gene: TRBV7-9; D gene: -; clone size: -; CDR3 DNA: TGTGCCAGCAGCCAACGGGTCAATGAGCAGTTCTTC; CDR3 protein: CASSQRVNEQFF
J gene: TRBJ2-1; V gene: TRBV10-3; D gene: -; clone size: many; CDR3 DNA: TGTGCCATCAGTGAGGGTCGGAGCGGGCATGAGCAGTTCTTC; CDR3 protein: CAISEGRSGHEQFF
J gene: TRBJ2-1; V gene: TRBV7-8; D gene: -; clone size: -; CDR3 DNA: TGTGCCAGCAGCTCGCACCGGACACTATTCTACTTAGGGTTCTTC; CDR3 protein: CASSSHRTLFYLGFF
J gene: TRBJ2-1; V gene: TRBV4-1; D gene: TRBD2; clone size: -; CDR3 DNA: TGCGCCAGCAGCCTGGGGCCCAGCGGGAGGGCTTTGAATGAGCAGTTCTTC; CDR3 protein: CASSLGPSGRALNEQFF
J gene: TRBJ1-2; V gene: TRBV7-9; D gene: -; clone size: -; CDR3 DNA: TGTGCCAGCGAGGACTTAGCGGGGATTAACTATGGCTACACCTTC; CDR3 protein: CASEDLAGINYGYTF
J gene: TRBJ2-7; V gene: TRBV29-1; D gene: -; clone size: -; CDR3 DNA: TGCAGCGTTATCCTACCGGGACTTACCTACGAGCAGTACTTC; CDR3 protein: CSVILPGLTYEQYF
J gene: TRBJ1-2; V gene: TRBV15; D gene: -; clone size: -; CDR3 DNA: TGTGCCACCAGCAGAGATCAAGGCGGGGGCTATGGCTACACCTTC; CDR3 protein: CATSRDQGGGYGYTF
J gene: TRBJ1-1; V gene: TRBV4-1; D gene: -; clone size: -; CDR3 DNA: TGCGCCAGCAGCCTTGCCCAGGGAGGGTGGACTGAAGCTTTCTTT; CDR3 protein: CASSLAQGGWTEAFF